One and the same sample provided the 9 T cell receptor beta chains below, sequenced in a study of vaccination effects on CD4 cells after COVID-19. Using viral peptide pools, the ViraFEST assay grew out antigen-specific CD4+ T cells prior to sequencing. Subsequent to ten to eleven days of culture, CD4+ T cells were isolated. Having tested negative for nucleocapsid antibodies, the vaccine recipients showed no prior SARS-CoV-2 infection. No antigen is known for these receptors. Produced via immunoSEQ multiplex PCR; TCRdb's table is partial and in-frame only. This table holds tens of thousands of clones, 75% to 85% found once. The sample was CD4+ T cells from PBMCs cultured with HCoV-OC43 spike peptides, taken before COVID-19 vaccination. Subset reported: HCoV-OC43 spike overlapping peptide pool stimulation. Receptor source: a human donor who received a COVID-19 vaccine.

This chain connects TRBV3-1 (or the pseudogene TRBV3-2) to TRBJ1-2; D is unclear. Germline V gene sequence: CDR1 LGHDT, CDR2 YNNKEL (reference sequence). The CDR3 has 13 residues. V was trimmed by 1 base and J by 3 bases, leaving 6 bases between them. The CDR3 bases are TGTGCCAGCAGCCAAGGGATTGACTATGGCTACACCTTC. Translation gives CASSQGIDYGYTF.

This clone was counted a few times. V and J are TRBV27 and TRBJ1-1; TRBD1 might be the D (5 bases). Germline lookup yields CDR1 MNHEY and CDR2 SMNVEV (reference sequence). Trimming pared 8 bases from V and 5 bases from J, leaving 12 bases between. This CDR3 spans 12 amino acids. CDR3 sequence: CASRLGETEAFF. DNA of the CDR3: TGTGCCAGCCGATTGGGGGAGACTGAAGCTTTCTTT.

This clone was counted once. The V gene is TRBV7-6, the J gene TRBJ2-7; TRBD2 might be the D (5 bases). CDR1 SGHVS and CDR2 FNYEAQ come from the germline V gene. The germline V and J ends were trimmed by 1 base and 6 bases, with 10 bases remaining between them. This CDR3 has 13 residues. The CDR3 loop reads CASSLGGSSEQYV. The CDR3 DNA sequence: TGTGCCAGCAGCTTAGGCGGGTCGAGCGAGCAGTACGTC.

This clone was seen a few times. V is TRBV15 and J is TRBJ2-7; possibly TRBD1 for D (6 bases). The V gene lost 2 bases and the J gene lost 1 base, with 12 bases spanning the gap. The CDR3 loop spans 15 amino acids. The V gene's germline CDR1 is LNHNV and CDR2 YYDKDF (reference sequence). The CDR3 region has the DNA TGTGCCACCAGCAGACAGGGGATTTTGTCCTACGAGCAGTACGTC. Translation gives CATSRQGILSYEQYV.

V is TRBV5-1 and J is TRBJ2-1; D remains ambiguous. The CDR3 has 14 amino acids. Germline V gene data show CDR1 as SGHRS and CDR2 as YFSETQ. V was cut by 4 bases and J by 2 bases, with 10 bases left in between. Here the CDR3 reads CASSGLTAYNEQFF. The DNA for the CDR3 is TGCGCCAGCAGCGGGTTAACAGCCTACAATGAGCAGTTCTTC.

The V gene is TRBV15, the J gene TRBJ2-5, with D tentatively TRBD1 or TRBD2 (7 bases each). With 1 base removed from V and 5 bases from J, the gap between germline ends came to 20 bases. The CDR3 totals 17 residues. CDR1 LNHNV and CDR2 YYDKDF come from the germline V gene (reference sequence). The CDR3 bases are TGTGCCACCAGCAGAGGCCAGAGTCAGGGGGGAGGGGAGACCCAGTACTTC. As protein: CATSRGQSQGGGETQYF.

The rearrangement joins TRBV5-8 to TRBJ2-6; no definite D call. Germline V gene data show CDR1 as SGHTS and CDR2 as YDEGEE. The CDR3 consists of 14 residues. Trimming pared 2 bases from V and 3 bases from J, leaving 6 bases between. The CDR3 protein is CASSFWDGANVLTF. The CDR3, as DNA: TGTGCCAGCAGCTTCTGGGATGGGGCCAACGTCCTGACTTTC.

In this sample, this clone turned up a few times. The chain employs TRBV6-5 and TRBJ1-4; 7 nucleotides agree with TRBD1. With V trimmed by 8 bases and J by 0 bases, 0 bases remained unmatched. Germline V gene data show CDR1 as MNHEY and CDR2 as SVGAGI. The CDR3 is made up of 13 amino acids. In DNA, the CDR3 is TGTGCCAGCGGACAGGCAACTAATGAAAAACTGTTTTTT. Translated, it gives CASGQATNEKLFF.

This chain joins TRBV5-4 and TRBJ2-2; D is perhaps TRBD1 (8 bases). Deletions cut 3 bases from V and 6 bases from J, with 18 bases between. The CDR3 is made up of 16 amino acids. Germline CDR1 reads SGHNT; CDR2 reads YYREEE (reference sequence). CDR3 residues: CASSSENRGGAGELFF. CDR3 bases: TGTGCCAGCAGCTCAGAGAACAGGGGGGGGGCCGGGGAGCTGTTTTTT.